Here is one T cell receptor (beta chain) with its context. The antigen is not known. V gave up 4 bases and J gave up 8 bases, with 12 bases separating them. Per the germline V gene, CDR1 is SQVTM and CDR2 is ANQGSEA. The CDR3 is 12 amino acids. The study ran its PCR with 60 Vbeta and 13 Jbeta primers. Profiling relied on immunoSEQ multiplex PCR, and the TCRdb table lists in-frame clones only, not all of them. The sample has 150,000 to 200,000 clones, around 87% seen once; the top ten hold approximately 2%. The entry originates in a study of cytomegalovirus exposure and HLA in healthy donors. Findings of the study overall: Most of the TCR beta V segments (in an earlier analysis) were productive either about 87% or about 30% of the time. The records held CMV serostatus as the only immune exposure information. TCR beta sequences reportedly predicted the HLA-A and HLA-B alleles of most subjects accurately.

The chain uses TRBV29-1 and TRBJ2-1; a weak D match, TRBD2 (7 bases). Sequenced sample: PBMCs. The receptor comes from a woman under 30 in good health and CMV-seronegative. CDR3: CSVVRGGDEQFF. The CDR3 nucleotides are TGCAGCGTTGTCAGGGGAGGGGATGAGCAGTTCTTC.